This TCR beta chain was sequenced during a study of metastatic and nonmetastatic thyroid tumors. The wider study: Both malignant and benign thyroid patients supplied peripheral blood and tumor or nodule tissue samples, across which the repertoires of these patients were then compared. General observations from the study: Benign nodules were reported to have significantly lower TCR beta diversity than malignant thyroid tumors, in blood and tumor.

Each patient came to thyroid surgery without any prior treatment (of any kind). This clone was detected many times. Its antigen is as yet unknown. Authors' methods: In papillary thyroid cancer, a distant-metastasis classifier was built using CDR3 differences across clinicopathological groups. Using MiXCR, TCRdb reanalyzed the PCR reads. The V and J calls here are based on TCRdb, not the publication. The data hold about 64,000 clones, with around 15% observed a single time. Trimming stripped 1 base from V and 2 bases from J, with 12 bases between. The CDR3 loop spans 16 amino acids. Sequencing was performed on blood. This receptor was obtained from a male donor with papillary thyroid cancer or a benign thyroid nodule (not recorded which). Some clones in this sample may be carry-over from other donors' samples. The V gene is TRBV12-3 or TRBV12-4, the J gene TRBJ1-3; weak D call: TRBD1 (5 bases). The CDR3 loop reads CASSLEVGVAGNTIYF. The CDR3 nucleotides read TGTGCCAGCAGTTTAGAGGTGGGGGTGGCTGGAAACACCATATATTTT.